Reported below is one TCR beta chain. The antigen remains undetermined. This sample was taken from a study of cytomegalovirus exposure and HLA in healthy donors. Whole-study findings and limits: A previous analysis found most TCR beta V segments productive roughly 87% or roughly 30% of the time.

The ends were cut back, 4 bases at V and 0 bases at J, with 12 bases in the middle. The CDR3 is made up of 15 amino acids. Germline CDR1 and CDR2: SGHRS and YFSETQ. 13 Jbeta primers and 60 Vbeta primers were used for the PCR. Method: immunoSEQ multiplex PCR; TCRdb's copy keeps in-frame clones and lacks some. The sample gives some 160,000 clones, around 80% of which show up once; 4.5% to 6% is in the top ten. The sample comprised PBMCs. V and J are TRBV5-1 and TRBJ2-3, with D perhaps matching TRBD1 (6 bases). The origin of this receptor is a middle-aged man in good health and CMV-seronegative. The CDR3: CASSPQGGSTDTQYF. The CDR3 DNA follows: TGCGCCAGCAGCCCCCAAGGGGGAAGCACAGATACGCAGTATTTT. The entire variable domain, with the rest obtained from reference TRBV5-1 and TRBJ2-3, is as follows: KAGVTQTPRYLIKTRGQQVTLSCSPISGHRSVSWYQQTPGQGLQFLFEYFSETQRNKGNFPGRFSGRQFSNSRSEMNVSTLELGDSALYLCASSPQGGSTDTQYFGPGTRLTVL.